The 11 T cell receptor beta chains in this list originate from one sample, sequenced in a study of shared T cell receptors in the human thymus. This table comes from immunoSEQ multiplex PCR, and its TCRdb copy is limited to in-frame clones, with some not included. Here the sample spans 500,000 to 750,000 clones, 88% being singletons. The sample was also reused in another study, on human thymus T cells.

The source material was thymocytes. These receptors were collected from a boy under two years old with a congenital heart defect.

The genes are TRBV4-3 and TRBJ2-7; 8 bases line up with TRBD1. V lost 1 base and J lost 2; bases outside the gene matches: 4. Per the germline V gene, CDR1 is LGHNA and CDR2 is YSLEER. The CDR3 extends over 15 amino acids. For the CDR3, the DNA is TGCGCCAGCAGCCAAGCCTTACAGGGGGCCTACGAGCAGTACTTC. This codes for CASSQALQGAYEQYF.

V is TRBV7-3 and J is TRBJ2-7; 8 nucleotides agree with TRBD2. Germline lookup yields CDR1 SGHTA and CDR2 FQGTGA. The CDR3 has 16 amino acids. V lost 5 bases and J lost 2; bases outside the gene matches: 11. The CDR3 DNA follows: TGTGCCAGCAGCCCCCGGGAGGTAGCGGGAACCTACGAGCAGTACTTC. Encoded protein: CASSPREVAGTYEQYF.

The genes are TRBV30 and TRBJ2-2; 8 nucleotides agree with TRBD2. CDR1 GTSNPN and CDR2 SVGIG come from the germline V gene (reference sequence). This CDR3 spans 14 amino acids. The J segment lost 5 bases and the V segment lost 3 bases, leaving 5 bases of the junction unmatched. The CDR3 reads CAWRERERTGELFF. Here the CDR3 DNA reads TGTGCCTGGAGGGAGCGGGAGCGGACCGGGGAGCTGTTTTTT.

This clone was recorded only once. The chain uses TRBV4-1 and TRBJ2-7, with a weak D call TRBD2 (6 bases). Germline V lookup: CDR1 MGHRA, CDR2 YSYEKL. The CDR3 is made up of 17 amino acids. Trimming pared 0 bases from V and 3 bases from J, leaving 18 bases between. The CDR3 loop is CASSQDGGTGLSYEQYF. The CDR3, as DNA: TGCGCCAGCAGCCAAGACGGGGGAACGGGATTGAGCTACGAGCAGTACTTC.

CDR3 coding DNA: TGTGCCAGCAGTTTACCGGGACTAGTCTCCGGGGAGCTGTTTTTT. Amino acids: CASSLPGLVSGELFF. The chain is built from TRBV28 and TRBJ2-2, with 8 bases aligning to TRBD2. V was clipped by 2 bases and J by 6 bases; unmatched bases: 5. The germline gives CDR1 MDHEN, CDR2 SYDVKM. This CDR3 region has 15 residues. Using reference TRBV28 and TRBJ2-2 for the parts outside the CDR3, the full variable domain is DVKVTQSSRYLVKRTGEKVFLECVQDMDHENMFWYRQDPGLGLRLIYFSYDVKMKEKGDIPEGYSVSREKKERFSLILESASTNQTSMYLCASSLPGLVSGELFFGEGSRLTVL.

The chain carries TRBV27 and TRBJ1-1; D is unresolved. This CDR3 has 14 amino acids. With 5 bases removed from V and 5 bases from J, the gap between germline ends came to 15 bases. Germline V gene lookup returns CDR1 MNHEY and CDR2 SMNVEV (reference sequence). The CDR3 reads CASSPTCRRTEAFF. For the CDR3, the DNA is TGTGCCAGCAGTCCCACTTGTCGGAGAACTGAAGCTTTCTTT.

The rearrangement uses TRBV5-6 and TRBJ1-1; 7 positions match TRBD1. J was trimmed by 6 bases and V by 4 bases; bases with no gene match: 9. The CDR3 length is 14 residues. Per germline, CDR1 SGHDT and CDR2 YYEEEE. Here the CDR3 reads CASSPPRGEAEAFF. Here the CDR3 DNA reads TGTGCCAGCAGCCCCCCCAGGGGGGAGGCTGAAGCTTTCTTT.

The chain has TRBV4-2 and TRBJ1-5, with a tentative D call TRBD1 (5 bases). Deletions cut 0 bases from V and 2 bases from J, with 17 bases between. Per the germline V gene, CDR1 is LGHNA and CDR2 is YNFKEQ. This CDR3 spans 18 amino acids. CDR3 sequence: CASSQDWQGLIGNQPQHF. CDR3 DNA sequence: TGTGCCAGCAGCCAAGATTGGCAGGGCCTAATAGGCAATCAGCCCCAGCATTTT.

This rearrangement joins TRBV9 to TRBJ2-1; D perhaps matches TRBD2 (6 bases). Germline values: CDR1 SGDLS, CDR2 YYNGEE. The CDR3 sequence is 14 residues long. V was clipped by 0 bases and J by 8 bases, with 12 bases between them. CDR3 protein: CASSVAGVSDEQFF. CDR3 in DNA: TGTGCCAGCAGCGTAGCGGGAGTCTCGGATGAGCAGTTCTTC.

The CDR3 region is CASSGGEKNIAGQPQHF. CDR3 DNA sequence: TGTGCCAGCAGTGGTGGGGAGAAAAATATAGCCGGGCAGCCCCAGCATTTT. This chain joins TRBV6-1 and TRBJ1-5; no clear D. V lost 4 bases and J lost 7, with 23 bases in between. The CDR3 totals 17 residues. The germline V gene has CDR1 MNHNS and CDR2 SASEGT.

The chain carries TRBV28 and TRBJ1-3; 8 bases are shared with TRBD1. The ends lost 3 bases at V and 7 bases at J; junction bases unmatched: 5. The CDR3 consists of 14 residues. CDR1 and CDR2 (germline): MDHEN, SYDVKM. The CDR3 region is CASSFGQGRNTIYF. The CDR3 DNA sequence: TGTGCCAGCAGTTTCGGACAGGGACGGAACACCATATATTTT.